These 27 T cell receptor beta chains were all obtained from the same sample, sequenced in a study of T cell responses to AZD1222 COVID-19 vaccine (dated by TCRdb to about 2021). Receptor libraries were prepared by the immunoSEQ multiplex PCR assay. TCRdb re-hosts the immuneACCESS table, in-frame sequences only. Its copies lack some clones; in the studies checked, an unresolved V gene accounts for under half of them, and the cause for the rest is not known. This sample holds more than 95,000 clones; about 88% were observed only once. Together, the top ten hold 4.4% of the sample. Reading the label with the study, this specimen's time point is: baseline before first vaccination. The starting material was peripheral blood, obtained on day 0 of AZD1222 vaccination. These receptors all stem from an adult in good health.

This sequence joins TRBV5-6 and TRBJ1-2; 9 positions agree with TRBD1. This CDR3 comprises 14 residues. The junction had 5 bases not matched to a gene; V was cut back by 4 bases and J by 4 bases. CDR1 is SGHDT and CDR2 is YYEEEE in the germline V gene. For the CDR3, the DNA is TGTGCCAGCAGCCCGGACAGGGGCGGCTATGGCTACACCTTC. The encoded protein is CASSPDRGGYGYTF.

The V call is TRBV11-3, the J call TRBJ2-3, with 15 nucleotides matching TRBD2. J was trimmed by 3 bases and V by 5 bases; bases with no gene match: 3. Germline values: CDR1 SGHNT, CDR2 YENEEA. The CDR3 spans 16 residues. CDR3 coding DNA: TGTGCCAGCAGCCCCGGGACTAGCGGGAGGACAGATACGCAGTATTTT. Amino acid sequence: CASSPGTSGRTDTQYF.

The chain couples TRBV10-3 to TRBJ1-6, with D unclear. Germline-derived CDR1 and CDR2 are ENHRY and SYGVKD. The CDR3 covers 13 residues. V lost 3 bases, J lost 9 bases, and 9 bases lay in between. The CDR3 region has the DNA TGTGCCATCAGTGAAGGCTGGGGTTCACCCCTCCACTTT. Residues: CAISEGWGSPLHF.

As concerns this clone: The sample carries other DNA sequences with the same CDR3. The chain joins TRBV24-1 to TRBJ2-7; 7 nucleotides align to TRBD2. CDR1 KGHDR and CDR2 SFDVKD come from the germline V gene. The CDR3 contains 11 residues. Trimming at V came to 9 bases and at J to 6 bases, leaving 4 bases not matched to a gene. Here the CDR3 reads CATGEGVEQYF. The CDR3 DNA reads TGTGCCACCGGGGAGGGAGTCGAGCAGTACTTC.

The chain uses TRBV11-3 and TRBJ1-6; TRBD1 matches 7 bases. In germline, CDR1 is SGHNT, CDR2 YENEEA. V shed 7 bases and J 4 bases; nucleotides not matched to a gene: 7. The CDR3 is 15 amino acids. CDR3 region: CASNMGQSYNSPLHF. DNA of the CDR3: TGTGCCAGCAATATGGGACAGAGTTATAATTCACCCCTCCACTTT.

This clone was found once. This sequence joins TRBV5-1 and TRBJ2-3; D not certain. The CDR3 consists of 12 residues. Trimming left V 4 bases short and J 3 bases short, with 6 bases between. Germline values: CDR1 SGHRS, CDR2 YFSETQ. CDR3 sequence: CASSQQTDTQYF. The CDR3 nucleotides are TGCGCCAGCAGCCAACAAACAGATACGCAGTATTTT. Filled out from reference TRBV5-1 and TRBJ2-3, the complete variable domain reads KAGVTQTPRYLIKTRGQQVTLSCSPISGHRSVSWYQQTPGQGLQFLFEYFSETQRNKGNFPGRFSGRQFSNSRSEMNVSTLELGDSALYLCASSQQTDTQYFGPGTRLTVL.

The gene calls are TRBV10-3 and TRBJ2-1; possibly TRBD2 for D (6 bases). Germline V gene lookup returns CDR1 ENHRY and CDR2 SYGVKD. Trimming left V 5 bases short and J 1 base short, with 12 bases between. This CDR3 is 15 amino acids long. The CDR3 DNA sequence: TGTGCCATCAGTCGTAGTAGCGGTTCCTACAATGAGCAGTTCTTC. Translation: CAISRSSGSYNEQFF.

The V and J genes are TRBV4-3 and TRBJ2-3; D remains unclear. Trimming removed 0 bases from V and 4 bases from J, with 11 bases in between. CDR1 is LGHNA and CDR2 is YSLEER in the germline V gene. The CDR3 loop spans 15 amino acids. CDR3 in DNA: TGCGCCAGCAGCCAAGATTCCCCCGGCGCAGATACGCAGTATTTT. Translated: CASSQDSPGADTQYF.

The V gene is TRBV6-2 or TRBV6-3, the J gene TRBJ2-7; D may correspond to TRBD1 or TRBD2 (5 bases each). V was shortened by 6 bases and J by 0 bases, with 24 bases between the two germline ends. The CDR3 spans 18 residues. The germline gives CDR1 MNHEY, CDR2 SVGEGT. The CDR3 protein is CASSTLARGTASSYEQYF. CDR3 DNA sequence: TGTGCCAGCAGCACGTTGGCCCGAGGGACGGCGAGCTCCTACGAGCAGTACTTC.

In its sample, this clone was seen once. The CDR3 is CASSQGQGSYGYTF. The CDR3 DNA sequence: TGCGCCAGCAGCCAAGGGCAGGGGTCGTATGGCTACACCTTC. The chain carries TRBV4-1 and TRBJ1-2, with a weak D call TRBD1 (6 bases). The V gene's germline CDR1 is MGHRA and CDR2 YSYEKL. Deletions cut 1 base from V and 5 bases from J, with 11 bases between. There are 14 residues in the CDR3.

The chain couples TRBV27 to TRBJ2-5; 11 bases line up with TRBD2. The V gene's germline CDR1 is MNHEY and CDR2 SMNVEV (reference sequence). CDR3 length: 16 residues. V lost 4 bases and J lost 4; bases outside the gene matches: 8. The CDR3: CASSWRTSGFGETQYF. The CDR3, as DNA: TGTGCCAGCAGTTGGAGGACTAGCGGGTTCGGAGAGACCCAGTACTTC.

CDR3 region: CASSDLMSGMKQFF. As DNA, the CDR3 is TGTGCCAGCAGTGACCTGATGTCCGGGATGAAACAGTTCTTC. The rearrangement joins TRBV6-4 to TRBJ2-1, with D maybe TRBD2 (5 bases). This CDR3 is 14 amino acids long. The germline V and J ends were trimmed by 2 bases and 13 bases, with 18 bases remaining between them. Germline V gives CDR1 MRHNA, CDR2 SNTAGT.

The chain is built from TRBV5-6 and TRBJ1-2, with D perhaps TRBD1 (6 bases). The germline V gene has CDR1 SGHDT and CDR2 YYEEEE. The ends were cut back, 2 bases at V and 2 bases at J, with 10 bases in the middle. CDR3 length: 14 residues. DNA for the CDR3: TGTGCCAGCAGCTTCGGACAGACCAACTATGGCTACACCTTC. Translated: CASSFGQTNYGYTF.

CDR3 protein: CASSRGTGRATEAFF. CDR3 nucleotide sequence: TGTGCCAGCAGCCGGGGGACAGGGCGCGCCACTGAAGCTTTCTTT. This rearrangement joins TRBV11-3 to TRBJ1-1; the match to TRBD1 covers 9 bases. V was pared by 5 bases and J by 4 bases, with 8 bases of the junction left unmatched. Germline CDR1 SGHNT, CDR2 YENEEA. This CDR3 has 15 amino acids.

The rearrangement uses TRBV5-5 and TRBJ1-4; unclear D gene. The CDR3 totals 14 residues. Germline V gene sequence: CDR1 SGHKS, CDR2 YYEKEE (reference sequence). The V gene lost 1 base and the J gene lost 3 bases, with 7 bases spanning the gap. The CDR3: CASSLSGSNEKLFF. As DNA, the CDR3 is TGTGCCAGCAGCTTGTCTGGGTCTAATGAAAAACTGTTTTTT.

V gene TRBV9 combines with J gene TRBJ2-7; maybe TRBD2 (5 bases). CDR1 is SGDLS and CDR2 is YYNGEE in the germline V gene. Trimming removed 1 base from V and 5 bases from J, with 19 bases in between. The CDR3 is 16 residues long. CDR3: CASSVSSRGQRNEQYF. CDR3 sequence (DNA): TGTGCCAGCAGCGTATCCTCTCGAGGGCAGAGGAACGAGCAGTACTTC.

This chain links TRBV27 with TRBJ2-7, with D tentatively TRBD1 (6 bases). Germline CDR1 reads MNHEY; CDR2 reads SMNVEV (reference sequence). The ends were cut back, 6 bases at V and 2 bases at J, with 20 bases in the middle. This CDR3 comprises 16 residues. The DNA for the CDR3 is TGTGCCAGCAGACCTCCTCAGGGGAGATTGCCCTACGAGCAGTACTTC. Its protein is CASRPPQGRLPYEQYF.

This clone was recorded once. The rearrangement uses TRBV18 and TRBJ1-6, with a possible D match to TRBD1 (5 bases). V was trimmed by 6 bases and J by 9 bases, leaving 21 bases between them. The CDR3 covers 16 residues. From germline, CDR1 is KGHSH and CDR2 LQKENI. CDR3 loop: CASSPGGAPRSSPLHF. The DNA for the CDR3 is TGTGCCAGCTCCCCGGGAGGGGCGCCCCGAAGTTCACCCCTCCACTTT.

The genes are TRBV2 and TRBJ1-1; a possible D gene is TRBD1 (6 bases). This CDR3 is built from 14 residues. The V end was cut by 8 bases, the J end by 0 bases, with 13 bases between. Germline V lookup: CDR1 SNHLY, CDR2 FYNNEI. The CDR3 DNA follows: TGTGCCAGCGGAACGGGACACTTGAACACTGAAGCTTTCTTT. It specifies CASGTGHLNTEAFF.

The chain recombines TRBV3-1 (or the pseudogene TRBV3-2) with TRBJ2-3; D gene uncertain. The V gene lost 0 bases and the J gene lost 3 bases, with 13 bases spanning the gap. Germline V gives CDR1 LGHDT, CDR2 YNNKEL (reference sequence). The CDR3 has 16 residues. The CDR3 loop is CASSQDGYEGTDTQYF. The CDR3 region has the DNA TGTGCCAGCAGCCAAGATGGTTACGAAGGAACAGATACGCAGTATTTT.

The table lists this clone with a few counts. The chain recombines TRBV27 with TRBJ2-2, with D possibly matching TRBD2 (5 bases). The CDR3 is made up of 14 amino acids. Germline V lookup: CDR1 MNHEY, CDR2 SMNVEV (reference sequence). V was clipped by 6 bases and J by 1 base, with 9 bases between them. The CDR3 protein is CASRLRVNTGELFF. Written as DNA, the CDR3 is TGTGCCAGCAGGCTGCGGGTGAACACCGGGGAGCTGTTTTTT.

J is TRBJ1-2 and V is TRBV19, with a tentative D call TRBD1 (6 bases). The CDR3 is 13 residues long. Germline V gene sequence: CDR1 LNHDA, CDR2 SQIVND (reference sequence). Trimming removed 9 bases at V and 4 bases at J, with 15 bases between. The CDR3 coding sequence is TGTGCCAGCACAGGGAGGGGAAGCTATGGCTACACCTTC. This gives the protein CASTGRGSYGYTF.

In regard to this clone: At one end, the junction sequence differs from germline, possibly due to a read error. V usage is TRBV3-1 (or the pseudogene TRBV3-2) and J usage is TRBJ2-6; possibly TRBD1 for D (5 bases). CDR1 is LGHDT and CDR2 is YNNKEL in the germline V gene (reference sequence). CDR3 length equals 17 residues. CDR3 DNA sequence: TGTGCCAGCAGCCAAGCCAGGCTAGGCTCTGGGGCCAACATCCTGACTTTC. Protein: CASSQARLGSGANILTF.

The chain is built from TRBV18 and TRBJ2-3; the D gene is possibly TRBD2 (5 bases). The germline V gene encodes CDR1 KGHSH and CDR2 LQKENI. Deletions cut 5 bases from V and 0 bases from J, with 15 bases between. This CDR3 is 16 amino acids long. The CDR3 is CASSSDSDLSTDTQYF. The CDR3 coding sequence is TGTGCCAGCTCATCTGATAGCGATTTGAGCACAGATACGCAGTATTTT.

The rearrangement uses TRBV5-1 and TRBJ1-2; a possible D gene is TRBD1 (5 bases). CDR3 length: 16 amino acids. V gave up 3 bases and J gave up 7 bases, with 22 bases separating them. Germline CDR1 is SGHRS and CDR2 is YFSETQ. This CDR3 reads CASSWAEQDQWRGYTF. In DNA form, the CDR3 reads TGCGCCAGCAGCTGGGCGGAACAGGACCAGTGGCGTGGCTACACCTTC. The full variable domain, its missing parts supplied by reference TRBV5-1 and TRBJ1-2, is KAGVTQTPRYLIKTRGQQVTLSCSPISGHRSVSWYQQTPGQGLQFLFEYFSETQRNKGNFPGRFSGRQFSNSRSEMNVSTLELGDSALYLCASSWAEQDQWRGYTFGSGTRLTVV.

The rearrangement uses TRBV11-2 and TRBJ2-5; unclear D gene. The CDR3 totals 12 residues. V lost 0 bases and J 1 base, leaving 0 bases between the germline ends. In germline, CDR1 is SGHAT, CDR2 FQNNGV. CDR3 loop: CASSLDQETQYF. DNA for the CDR3: TGTGCCAGCAGCTTAGACCAAGAGACCCAGTACTTC. Combining the CDR3 with reference TRBV11-2 and TRBJ2-5 gives the whole variable domain EAGVAQSPRYKIIEKRQSVAFWCNPISGHATLYWYQQILGQGPKLLIQFQNNGVVDDSQLPKDRFSAERLKGVDSTLKIQPAKLEDSAVYLCASSLDQETQYFGPGTRLLVL.

V is TRBV28 and J is TRBJ1-3; D is uncertain. The CDR3 spans 14 residues. V was shortened by 6 bases and J by 0 bases, with 9 bases between the two germline ends. Germline V lookup: CDR1 MDHEN, CDR2 SYDVKM. CDR3 protein: CASSLTPSGNTIYF. In DNA, the CDR3 is TGTGCCAGCAGCCTAACACCCTCTGGAAACACCATATATTTT.